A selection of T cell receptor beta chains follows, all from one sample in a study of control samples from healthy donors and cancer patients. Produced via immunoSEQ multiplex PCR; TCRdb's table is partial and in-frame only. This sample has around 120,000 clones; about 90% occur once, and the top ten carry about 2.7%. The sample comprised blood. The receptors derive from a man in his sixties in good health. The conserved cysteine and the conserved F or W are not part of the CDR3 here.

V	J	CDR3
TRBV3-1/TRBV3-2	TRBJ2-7	ASSQGGPSDGTEQY
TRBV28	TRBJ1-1	ASSLPGEGDTEAF
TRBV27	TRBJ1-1	ASIRNGAMNTEAF
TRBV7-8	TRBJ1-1	ASSLSVSLNTEAF
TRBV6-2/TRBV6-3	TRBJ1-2	ASSYFGEGASGYT
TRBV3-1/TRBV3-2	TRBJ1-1	ASSPTGTGKNTEAF
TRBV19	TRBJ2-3	ATDDYSGGATDTQY
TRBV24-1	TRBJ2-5	ATMKDGVQETQY
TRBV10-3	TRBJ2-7	AISFSSYEQY
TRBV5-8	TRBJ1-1	ASSLSGQGGTEAF
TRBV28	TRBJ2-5	ASRGTGRGETQY
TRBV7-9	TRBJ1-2	ASSLGQGWGYT
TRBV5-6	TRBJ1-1	ASSSEMNTEAF
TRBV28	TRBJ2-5	ASSSTFPRETQY
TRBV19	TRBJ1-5	ASTTSGTGTQPQH
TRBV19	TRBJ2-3	ASSIKGGGKDTQY
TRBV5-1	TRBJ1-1	ASQAGSNTEAF
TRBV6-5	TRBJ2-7	ASSKAGTGFYEQY
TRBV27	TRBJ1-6	ASSLYGGTGGSPLH
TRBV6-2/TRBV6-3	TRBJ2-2	ASTPVWPTNTGELF
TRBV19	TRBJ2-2	ASKFSGGELF
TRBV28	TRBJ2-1	ASSLVSGGAVSYNEQF
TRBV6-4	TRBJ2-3	ASARDRDTDTQY
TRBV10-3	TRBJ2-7	ATRQVSYEQY
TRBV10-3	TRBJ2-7	AIRIAGDSYEQY
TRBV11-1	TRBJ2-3	ASSLDGAETDTQY
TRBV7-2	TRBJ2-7	ASSAYPGLAGGGEQY
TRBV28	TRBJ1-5	ASSLWGTGNQPQH
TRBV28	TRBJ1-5	ASIPGANQPQH
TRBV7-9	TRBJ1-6	ASSFEVTGNSPLH
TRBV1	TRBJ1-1	TSSQDKGTGRTEAF
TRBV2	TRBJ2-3	ASSGSGGSTDTQY
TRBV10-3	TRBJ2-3	AIRTGTGVSTDTQY
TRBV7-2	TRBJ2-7	ASSRNKYEQY
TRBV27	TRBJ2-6	ASSRASSGANVLT
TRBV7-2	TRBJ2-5	ASSSQGAGFGETQY
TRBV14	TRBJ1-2	ASSHLDRSSYT
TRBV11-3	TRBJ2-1	ASSLSSGQRKNEQF